This T cell receptor (beta chain) comes out of a study of shared T cell receptors in the human thymus. The CDR3 totals 15 residues. CDR1 and CDR2 from the germline V gene are MGHRA and YSYEKL. Trimming removed 0 bases from V and 6 bases from J; junction bases left unmatched: 6. Here immunoSEQ multiplex PCR was the method, and the copy in TCRdb shows in-frame clones only, minus some. This sample has around 730,000 clones, with approximately 85% found just once. These records were also assigned to another study, of human thymus T cells. This second study says: Corrective cardiac surgery supplied the resected thymus tissue. Within thymic and blood repertoires, V and J gene usage appeared to be biased.

The receptor comes from a girl under three years old with a congenital heart defect. This chain connects TRBV4-1 to TRBJ1-2, with 8 bases matching TRBD1. Sequenced material: thymocytes. CDR3 amino acids: CASSQDTDRANGYTF. The CDR3 bases are TGCGCCAGCAGCCAAGACACGGACAGGGCGAATGGCTACACCTTC.